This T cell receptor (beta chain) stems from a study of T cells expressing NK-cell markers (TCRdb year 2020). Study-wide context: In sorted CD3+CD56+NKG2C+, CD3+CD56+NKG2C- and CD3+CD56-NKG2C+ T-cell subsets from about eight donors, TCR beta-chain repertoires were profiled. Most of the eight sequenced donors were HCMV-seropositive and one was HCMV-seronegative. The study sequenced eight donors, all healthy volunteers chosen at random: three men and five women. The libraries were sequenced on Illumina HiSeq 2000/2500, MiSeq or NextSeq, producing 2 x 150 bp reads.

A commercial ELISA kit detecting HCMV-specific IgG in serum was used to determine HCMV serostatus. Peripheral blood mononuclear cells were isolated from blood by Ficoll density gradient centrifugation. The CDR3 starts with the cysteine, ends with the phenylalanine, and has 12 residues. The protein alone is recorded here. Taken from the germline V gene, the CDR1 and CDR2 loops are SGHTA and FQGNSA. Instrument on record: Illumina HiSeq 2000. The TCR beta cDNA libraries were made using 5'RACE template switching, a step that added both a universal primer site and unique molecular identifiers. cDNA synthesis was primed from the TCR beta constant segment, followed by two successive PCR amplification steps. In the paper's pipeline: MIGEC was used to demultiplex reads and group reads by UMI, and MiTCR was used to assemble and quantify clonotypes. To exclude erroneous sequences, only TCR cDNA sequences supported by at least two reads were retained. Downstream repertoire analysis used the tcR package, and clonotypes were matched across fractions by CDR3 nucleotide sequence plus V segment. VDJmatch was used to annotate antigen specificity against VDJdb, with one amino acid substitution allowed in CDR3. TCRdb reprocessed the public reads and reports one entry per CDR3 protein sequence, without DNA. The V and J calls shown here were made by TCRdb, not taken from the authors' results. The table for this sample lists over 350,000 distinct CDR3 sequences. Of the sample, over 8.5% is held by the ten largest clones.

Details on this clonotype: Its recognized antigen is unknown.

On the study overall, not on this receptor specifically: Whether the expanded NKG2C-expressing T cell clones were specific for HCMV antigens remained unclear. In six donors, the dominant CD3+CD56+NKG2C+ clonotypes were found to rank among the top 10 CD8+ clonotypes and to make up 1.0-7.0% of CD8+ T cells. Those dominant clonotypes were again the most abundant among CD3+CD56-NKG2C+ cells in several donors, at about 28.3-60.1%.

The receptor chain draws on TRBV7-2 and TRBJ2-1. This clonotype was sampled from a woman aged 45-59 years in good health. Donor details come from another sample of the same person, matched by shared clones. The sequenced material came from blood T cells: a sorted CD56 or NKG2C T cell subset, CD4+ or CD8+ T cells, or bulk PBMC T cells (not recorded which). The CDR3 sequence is CASSSVYNEQFF.